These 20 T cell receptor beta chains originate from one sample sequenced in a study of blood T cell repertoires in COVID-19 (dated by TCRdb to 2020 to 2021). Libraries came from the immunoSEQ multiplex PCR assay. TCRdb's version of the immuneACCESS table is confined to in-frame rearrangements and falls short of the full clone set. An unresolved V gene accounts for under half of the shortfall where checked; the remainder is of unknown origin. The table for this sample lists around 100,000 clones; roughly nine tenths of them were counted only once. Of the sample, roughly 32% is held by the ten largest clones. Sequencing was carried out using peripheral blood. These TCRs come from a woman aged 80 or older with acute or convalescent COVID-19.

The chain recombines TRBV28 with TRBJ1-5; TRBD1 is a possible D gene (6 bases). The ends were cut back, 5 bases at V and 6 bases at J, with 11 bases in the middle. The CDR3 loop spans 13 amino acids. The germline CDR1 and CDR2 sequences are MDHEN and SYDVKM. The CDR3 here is CASSPPRGQPQHF. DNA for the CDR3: TGTGCCAGCAGTCCACCCAGGGGTCAGCCCCAGCATTTT.

The chain's CDR3 is CSVGDRRNYEQYF. CDR3 coding DNA: TGCAGCGTTGGGGACAGGAGGAACTACGAGCAGTACTTC. This chain connects TRBV29-1 to TRBJ2-7; 8 bases are shared with TRBD1. V gave up 4 bases and J gave up 3 bases; unmatched junction bases: 5. Germline assignment: CDR1 SQVTM and CDR2 ANQGSEA. The CDR3 spans 13 residues.

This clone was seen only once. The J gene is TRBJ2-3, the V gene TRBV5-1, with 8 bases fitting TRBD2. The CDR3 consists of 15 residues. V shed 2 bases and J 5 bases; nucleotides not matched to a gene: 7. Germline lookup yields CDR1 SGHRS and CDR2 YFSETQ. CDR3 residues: CASSLSKSGGDTQYF. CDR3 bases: TGCGCCAGCAGCTTAAGTAAAAGCGGGGGAGATACGCAGTATTTT.

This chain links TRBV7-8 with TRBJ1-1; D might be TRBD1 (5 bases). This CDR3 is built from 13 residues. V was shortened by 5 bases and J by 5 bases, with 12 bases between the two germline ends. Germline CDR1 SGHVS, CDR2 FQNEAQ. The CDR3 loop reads CASSRGGSTEAFF. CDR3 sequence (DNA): TGTGCCAGCAGCCGGGGCGGGAGTACTGAAGCTTTCTTT.

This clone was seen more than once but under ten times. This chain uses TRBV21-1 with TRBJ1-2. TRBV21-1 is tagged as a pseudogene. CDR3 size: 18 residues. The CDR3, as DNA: TGTGCCAGAGAGTACCCACCCTACTACCCCCACGTCAACTATGGCTACACCTTC. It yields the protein CAREYPPYYPHVNYGYTF.

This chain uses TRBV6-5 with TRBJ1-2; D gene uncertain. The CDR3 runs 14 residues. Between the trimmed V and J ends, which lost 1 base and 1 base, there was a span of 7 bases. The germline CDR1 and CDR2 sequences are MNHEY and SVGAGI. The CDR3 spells CASSYLRGNYGYTF. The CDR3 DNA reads TGTGCCAGCAGTTACTTACGGGGTAACTATGGCTACACCTTC.

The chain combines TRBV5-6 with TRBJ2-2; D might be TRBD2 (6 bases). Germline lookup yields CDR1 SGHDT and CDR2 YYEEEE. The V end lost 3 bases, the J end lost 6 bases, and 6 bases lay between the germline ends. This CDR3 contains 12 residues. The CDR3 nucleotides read TGTGCCAGCAGCTGGGGGGCCGGGGAGCTGTTTTTT. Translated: CASSWGAGELFF.

CDR3 region: CASRGMRALAGGYYGTDTQYF. The CDR3 nucleotides are TGCGCCAGCAGGGGGATGAGGGCACTAGCGGGGGGGTATTACGGCACAGATACGCAGTATTTT. This chain links TRBV10-2 with TRBJ2-3; 13 bases are shared with TRBD2. Trimming at V came to 6 bases and at J to 1 base, leaving 19 bases not matched to a gene. This CDR3 is 21 amino acids long. CDR1 is WSHSY and CDR2 is SAAADI in the germline V gene.

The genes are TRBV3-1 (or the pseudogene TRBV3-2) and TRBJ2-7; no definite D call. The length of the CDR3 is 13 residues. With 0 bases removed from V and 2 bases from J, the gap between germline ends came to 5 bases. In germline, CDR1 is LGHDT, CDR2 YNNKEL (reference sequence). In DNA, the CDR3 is TGTGCCAGCAGCCAAGATAGCACCTACGAGCAGTACTTC. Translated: CASSQDSTYEQYF.

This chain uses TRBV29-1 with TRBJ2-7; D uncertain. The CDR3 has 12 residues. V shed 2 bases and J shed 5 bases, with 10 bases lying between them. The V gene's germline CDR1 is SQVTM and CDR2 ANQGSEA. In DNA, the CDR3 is TGCAGCGTTGAATTTGCGGCAGACGAGCAGTACTTC. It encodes CSVEFAADEQYF.

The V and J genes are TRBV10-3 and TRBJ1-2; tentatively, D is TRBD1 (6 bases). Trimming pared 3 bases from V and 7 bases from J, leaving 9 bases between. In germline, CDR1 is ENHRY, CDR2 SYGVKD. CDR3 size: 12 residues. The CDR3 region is CAISDGGPGYTF. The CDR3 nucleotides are TGTGCCATCAGTGACGGGGGGCCTGGCTACACCTTC.

CDR3 bases: TGTGCCAGCAGCGCATTAGCGGGGGCTAGCACAGATACGCAGTATTTT. It yields the protein CASSALAGASTDTQYF. This sequence joins TRBV28 and TRBJ2-3, with TRBD2 matching over 9 bases. CDR1 and CDR2 from the germline V gene are MDHEN and SYDVKM. This CDR3 is 16 amino acids long. V was pared by 6 bases and J by 0 bases, with 7 bases of the junction left unmatched.

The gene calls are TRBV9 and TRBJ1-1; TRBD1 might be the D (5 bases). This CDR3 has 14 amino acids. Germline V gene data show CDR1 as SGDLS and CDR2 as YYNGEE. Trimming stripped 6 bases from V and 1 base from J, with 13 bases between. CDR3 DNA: TGTGCCAGCACCCGGGGGAGGGGGAACACTGAAGCTTTCTTT. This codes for CASTRGRGNTEAFF.

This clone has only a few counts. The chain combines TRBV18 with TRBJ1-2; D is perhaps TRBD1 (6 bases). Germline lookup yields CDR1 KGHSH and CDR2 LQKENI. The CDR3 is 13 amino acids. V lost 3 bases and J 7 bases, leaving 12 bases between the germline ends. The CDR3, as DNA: TGTGCCAGCTCACCTAAGACAGGAGGTGGCTACACCTTC. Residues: CASSPKTGGGYTF.

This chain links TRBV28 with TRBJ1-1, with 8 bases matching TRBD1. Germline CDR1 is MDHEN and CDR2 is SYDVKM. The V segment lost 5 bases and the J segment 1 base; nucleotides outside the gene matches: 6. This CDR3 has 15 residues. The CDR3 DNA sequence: TGTGCCAGCAGTATTCCGGGACAGGAGAACACTGAAGCTTTCTTT. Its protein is CASSIPGQENTEAFF.

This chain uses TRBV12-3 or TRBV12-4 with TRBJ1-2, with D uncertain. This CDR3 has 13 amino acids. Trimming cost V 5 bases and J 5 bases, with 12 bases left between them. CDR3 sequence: CASSNRSPYGYTF. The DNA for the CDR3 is TGTGCCAGCAGTAACAGAAGTCCTTATGGCTACACCTTC.

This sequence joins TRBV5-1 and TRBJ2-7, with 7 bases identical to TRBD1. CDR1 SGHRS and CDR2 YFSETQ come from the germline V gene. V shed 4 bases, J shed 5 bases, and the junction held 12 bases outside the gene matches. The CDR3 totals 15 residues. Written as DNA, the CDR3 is TGCGCCAGCAGCCTAGACAGGGACCTTCCCCACGAGCAGTACTTC. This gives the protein CASSLDRDLPHEQYF. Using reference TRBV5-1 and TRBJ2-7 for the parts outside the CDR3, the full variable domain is KAGVTQTPRYLIKTRGQQVTLSCSPISGHRSVSWYQQTPGQGLQFLFEYFSETQRNKGNFPGRFSGRQFSNSRSEMNVSTLELGDSALYLCASSLDRDLPHEQYFGPGTRLTVT.

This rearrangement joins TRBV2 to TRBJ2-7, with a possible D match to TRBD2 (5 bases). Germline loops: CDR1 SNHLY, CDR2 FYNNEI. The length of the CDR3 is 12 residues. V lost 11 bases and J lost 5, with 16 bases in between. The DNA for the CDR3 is TGTGCCGCCGGGGAGAGGAGCCACGAGCAGTACTTC. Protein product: CAAGERSHEQYF.

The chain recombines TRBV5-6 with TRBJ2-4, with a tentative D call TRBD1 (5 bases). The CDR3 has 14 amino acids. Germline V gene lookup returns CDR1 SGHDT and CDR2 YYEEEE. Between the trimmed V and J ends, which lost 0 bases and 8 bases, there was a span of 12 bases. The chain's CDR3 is CASSLGQPKDIQYF. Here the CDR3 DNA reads TGTGCCAGCAGCTTGGGACAGCCCAAGGACATTCAGTACTTC.

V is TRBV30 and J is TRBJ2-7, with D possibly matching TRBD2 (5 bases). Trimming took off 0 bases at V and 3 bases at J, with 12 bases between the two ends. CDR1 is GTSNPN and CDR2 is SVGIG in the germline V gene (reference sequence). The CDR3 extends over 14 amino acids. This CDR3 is CAWSVHGVFYEQYF. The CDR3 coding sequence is TGTGCCTGGAGTGTACACGGGGTTTTCTACGAGCAGTACTTC.